The rows below give T cell receptor beta chains drawn from one sample of a study of OX40 agonist ivuxolimab in advanced cancers. Assay: immunoSEQ multiplex PCR; the TCRdb copy retains only in-frame clones and omits some. In the table there are approximately 54,000 clones, about 86% of which are singletons. Sequencing used CD4+ or CD8+ T cells sorted from blood, obtained in a trial of the OX40 agonist ivuxolimab. These receptor sequences come from an adult with an advanced solid tumor such as melanoma, head and neck, liver or kidney cancer. CDR3s include the opening cysteine and the closing phenylalanine or tryptophan. Fields, in order: CDR3 protein, CDR3 DNA, J gene, V gene, D gene, clone size, CDR3 length. A D gene is named only where the DNA matches it firmly. Where a row states a size, it is once, few, many or the class of an expanded clone; other rows omit it.

CASSLALAVNEQFF,TGTGCCAGCAGCTTGGCACTAGCGGTCAATGAGCAGTTCTTC,TRBJ2-1,TRBV5-4,TRBD2,.,14
CASSIADGAYEQYF,TGTGCCAGTAGTATAGCGGACGGAGCCTACGAGCAGTACTTC,TRBJ2-7,TRBV19,.,.,14
CASSPKRGPLDTEAFF,TGTGCCAGCAGCCCTAAAAGGGGGCCGCTTGACACTGAAGCTTTCTTT,TRBJ1-1,TRBV7-3,TRBD1,.,16
CASSSLERGRAEQYF,TGTGCCAGCAGTTCCCTAGAGAGGGGGCGAGCCGAGCAGTACTTC,TRBJ2-7,TRBV6-6,TRBD1,.,15
CASSSTGFTQYF,TGTGCCAGCAGTTCTACAGGGTTTACGCAGTATTTT,TRBJ2-3,TRBV27,.,.,12
CASMKPIQGPGETQYF,TGCGCCAGCATGAAACCCATCCAGGGGCCGGGGGAGACCCAGTACTTC,TRBJ2-5,TRBV5-1,.,.,16
CASSEADRSNQPQHF,TGTGCCAGCAGTGAAGCGGACAGGAGCAATCAGCCCCAGCATTTT,TRBJ1-5,TRBV2,TRBD1,.,15
CSVETQGYGYTF,TGCAGCGTTGAAACCCAGGGGTATGGCTACACCTTC,TRBJ1-2,TRBV29-1,.,medium-sized,12
CASSLGGLYSNEQFF,TGTGCCAGCAGCTTAGGGGGCCTATATAGCAATGAGCAGTTCTTC,TRBJ2-1,TRBV13,.,once,15
CASSLFGGGTDTQYF,TGTGCCAGCAGCTTATTCGGGGGAGGCACAGATACGCAGTATTTT,TRBJ2-3,TRBV7-3,.,.,15
CASSEVQTRGDTQYF,TGTGCCAGCAGTGAAGTGCAGACCCGTGGAGATACGCAGTATTTT,TRBJ2-3,TRBV6-1,.,.,15
CASSQPITMSSTDTQYF,TGTGCCAGCAGCCAACCAATCACAATGTCTAGCACAGATACGCAGTATTTT,TRBJ2-3,TRBV4-2,.,.,17
CASSRGSNEKLFF,TGTGCCAGCAGCCGCGGGTCTAATGAAAAACTGTTTTTT,TRBJ1-4,TRBV7-2,.,.,13
CASSRRLAGSTDTQYF,TGTGCCAGCAGCCGGAGGCTAGCGGGAAGCACAGATACGCAGTATTTT,TRBJ2-3,TRBV5-4,TRBD2,.,16
CASSLGTRGVYEQFF,TGTGCCAGCAGCTTAGGCACTCGTGGGGTGTATGAGCAGTTCTTC,TRBJ2-1,TRBV7-9,.,.,15
CASSKILAGAVGEQFF,TGTGCCAGCAGCAAGATACTAGCGGGGGCCGTGGGTGAGCAGTTCTTC,TRBJ2-1,TRBV21-1,.,.,16
CASSPLLLAGYNEQFF,TGTGCCAGCAGCCCCCTGTTGCTAGCGGGTTACAATGAGCAGTTCTTC,TRBJ2-1,TRBV11-3,TRBD2,.,16
CASSHGGSEAFF,TGTGCCAGCAGCCACGGAGGGAGTGAAGCTTTCTTT,TRBJ1-1,TRBV11-3,.,.,12
CASSNRQGTQYF,TGTGCCAGCAGCAACCGACAGGGGACCCAGTACTTC,TRBJ2-5,TRBV7-2,TRBD1,few,12
CASNYWAQTRGVGSGYTF,TGTGCCAGTAACTACTGGGCTCAAACCCGGGGAGTGGGTTCTGGCTACACCTTC,TRBJ1-2,TRBV5-6,.,.,18
CASSLSGSGTDTQYF,TGTGCCAGCAGCCTTTCAGGTAGCGGCACAGATACGCAGTATTTT,TRBJ2-3,TRBV9,.,.,15
CASRPDRAAYNEQFF,TGTGCCAGCAGACCAGACAGGGCGGCTTACAATGAGCAGTTCTTC,TRBJ2-1,TRBV7-8,TRBD1,.,15
CASSPPGNQPQHF,TGTGCCAGCTCACCACCAGGCAATCAGCCCCAGCATTTT,TRBJ1-5,TRBV18,.,once,13
CASSYETANTEAFF,TGTGCCAGCAGTTACGAGACAGCGAACACTGAAGCTTTCTTT,TRBJ1-1,TRBV6-5,.,.,14
CASSIGGPGEEKLFF,TGTGCCAGTAGTATAGGCGGCCCCGGGGAGGAAAAACTGTTTTTT,TRBJ1-4,TRBV19,.,.,15
CASREPGSYNEQFF,TGCGCCAGCAGGGAACCCGGCTCCTACAATGAGCAGTTCTTC,TRBJ2-1,TRBV5-1,.,.,14
CARGAGSPRTQETQYF,TGTGCCAGAGGGGCAGGATCCCCCCGTACACAAGAGACCCAGTACTTC,TRBJ2-5,TRBV2,.,.,16
CASSPVGQRVSYEQYF,TGTGCCAGCAGCCCCGTCGGGCAGAGAGTCTCCTACGAGCAGTACTTC,TRBJ2-7,TRBV11-2,.,.,16
CATSIAGGPQFF,TGTGCCACCAGCATAGCGGGGGGCCCCCAGTTCTTC,TRBJ2-1,TRBV15,TRBD2,.,12
CASSLDLDQPQHF,TGCGCCAGCAGCTTGGACCTTGATCAGCCCCAGCATTTT,TRBJ1-5,TRBV5-1,.,.,13
CASNQWGNHEQYF,TGTGCCAGCAACCAGTGGGGGAACCACGAGCAGTACTTC,TRBJ2-7,TRBV11-2,.,.,13
CASSPNGYETQYF,TGTGCCAGCAGCCCGAACGGTTACGAGACCCAGTACTTC,TRBJ2-5,TRBV11-3,.,.,13
CASQPGQGDEKLFF,TGCGCCAGCCAACCGGGACAGGGTGATGAAAAACTGTTTTTT,TRBJ1-4,TRBV18,TRBD1,.,14
CASSATPNYGYTF,TGTGCCAGCAGCGCGACGCCTAACTATGGCTACACCTTC,TRBJ1-2,TRBV6-4,.,.,13
CASSLNFQGSGQPSYEQYF,TGTGCCAGCAGCTTAAATTTTCAGGGGTCGGGACAGCCCTCCTACGAGCAGTACTTC,TRBJ2-7,TRBV13,TRBD1,.,19
CASSPRGGNEKLFF,TGTGCCAGCAGCCCACGGGGAGGGAATGAAAAACTGTTTTTT,TRBJ1-4,TRBV7-6,.,.,14
CASSLFPRNSPLHF,TGTGCCAGCAGCTTATTTCCACGGAATTCACCCCTCCACTTT,TRBJ1-6,TRBV7-3,.,.,14
CASSQGTGDGYTF,TGTGCCAGCAGCCAAGGGACAGGGGATGGCTACACCTTC,TRBJ1-2,TRBV4-2,TRBD1,.,13
CASSPGTSGGARETQYF,TGTGCCAGCAGCCCAGGGACTAGCGGGGGGGCGAGGGAGACCCAGTACTTC,TRBJ2-5,TRBV2,TRBD2,.,17
CSVGANYGYTF,TGCAGCGTCGGAGCTAACTATGGCTACACCTTC,TRBJ1-2,TRBV29-1,.,.,11
CASSGGTTPGEQFF,TGTGCCAGCAGCGGGGGGACAACCCCGGGTGAGCAGTTCTTC,TRBJ2-1,TRBV9,.,.,14
CASSQRTGGASIYGYTF,TGTGCCAGCAGCCAAAGGACAGGGGGCGCATCAATCTATGGCTACACCTTC,TRBJ1-2,TRBV4-2,TRBD1,.,17
CASSDEMNEQFF,TGTGCCAGCAGTGATGAGATGAATGAGCAGTTCTTC,TRBJ2-1,TRBV6-4,.,once,12
CASSFDSGSYGYTF,TGTGCCAGCAGCTTTGATTCAGGGTCGTATGGCTACACCTTC,TRBJ1-2,TRBV7-2,.,.,14
CASSIDGGGRHGYTF,TGTGCCAGTAGTATAGACGGGGGCGGAAGGCATGGCTACACCTTC,TRBJ1-2,TRBV19,.,.,15
CASSLEVTYNEQFF,TGTGCCAGCAGCTTGGAGGTGACGTACAATGAGCAGTTCTTC,TRBJ2-1,TRBV5-4,.,.,14
CASRFLVGDEQFF,TGTGCCAGCAGATTCCTAGTTGGCGATGAGCAGTTCTTC,TRBJ2-1,TRBV27,.,.,13
CASSGASGGDTGELFF,TGCGCCAGCAGCGGAGCTAGCGGGGGGGACACCGGGGAGCTGTTTTTT,TRBJ2-2,TRBV5-1,TRBD2,.,16
CATSRGGSGNQPQHF,TGTGCCACCAGCAGGGGGGGGTCGGGCAATCAGCCCCAGCATTTT,TRBJ1-5,TRBV15,.,.,15
CASSRRQTNEKLFF,TGTGCCAGCTCACGGAGACAGACTAATGAAAAACTGTTTTTT,TRBJ1-4,TRBV18,.,.,14
CASSPGDRVNTEAFF,TGCGCCAGCAGCCCGGGGGACAGGGTGAACACTGAAGCTTTCTTT,TRBJ1-1,TRBV5-1,TRBD1,few,15
CSAPIGDTQYF,TGCAGTGCTCCCATTGGAGATACGCAGTATTTT,TRBJ2-3,TRBV20-1,.,.,11
CASRPMGSKGNTIYF,TGTGCCAGCAGGCCCATGGGGTCGAAGGGAAACACCATATATTTT,TRBJ1-3,TRBV5-6,.,.,15
CASGTGNQPQHF,TGTGCCAGCGGGACAGGAAATCAGCCCCAGCATTTT,TRBJ1-5,TRBV2,TRBD1,few,12
CASSQDLTRGTDTQYF,TGCGCCAGCAGCCAAGATCTGACAAGGGGCACAGATACGCAGTATTTT,TRBJ2-3,TRBV4-3,.,.,16